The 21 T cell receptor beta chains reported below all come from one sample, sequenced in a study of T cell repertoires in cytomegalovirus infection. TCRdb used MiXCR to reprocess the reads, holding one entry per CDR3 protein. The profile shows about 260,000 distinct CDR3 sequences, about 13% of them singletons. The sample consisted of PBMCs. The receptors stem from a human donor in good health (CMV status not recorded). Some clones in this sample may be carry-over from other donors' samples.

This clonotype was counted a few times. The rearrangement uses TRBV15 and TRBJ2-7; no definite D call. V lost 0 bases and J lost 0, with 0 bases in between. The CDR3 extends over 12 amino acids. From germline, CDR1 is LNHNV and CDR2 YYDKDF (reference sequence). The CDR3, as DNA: TGTGCCACCAGCAGAGACTCCTACGAGCAGTACTTC. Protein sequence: CATSRDSYEQYF. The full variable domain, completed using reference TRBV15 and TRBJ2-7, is DAMVIQNPRYQVTQFGKPVTLSCSQTLNHNVMYWYQQKSSQAPKLLFHYYDKDFNNEADTPDNFQSRRPNTSFCFLDIRSPGLGDTAMYLCATSRDSYEQYFGPGTRLTVT.

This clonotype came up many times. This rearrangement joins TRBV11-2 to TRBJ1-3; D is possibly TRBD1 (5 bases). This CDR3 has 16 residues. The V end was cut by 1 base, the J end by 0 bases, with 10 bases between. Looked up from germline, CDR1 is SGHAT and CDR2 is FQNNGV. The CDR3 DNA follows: TGTGCCAGCAGCTTAGGACAGTCCTACTCTGGAAACACCATATATTTT. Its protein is CASSLGQSYSGNTIYF.

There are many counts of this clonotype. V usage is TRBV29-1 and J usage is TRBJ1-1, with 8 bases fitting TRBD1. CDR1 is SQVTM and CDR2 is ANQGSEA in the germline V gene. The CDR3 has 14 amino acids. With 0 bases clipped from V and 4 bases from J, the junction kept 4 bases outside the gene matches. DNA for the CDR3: TGCAGCGTTGAAGATCGGCAGGGGGCCACTGAAGCTTTCTTT. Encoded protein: CSVEDRQGATEAFF. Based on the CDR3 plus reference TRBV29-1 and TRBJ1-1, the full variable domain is SAVISQKPSRDICQRGTSLTIQCQVDSQVTMMFWYRQQPGQSLTLIATANQGSEATYESGFVIDKFPISRPNLTFSTLTVSNMSPEDSSIYLCSVEDRQGATEAFFGQGTRLTVV.

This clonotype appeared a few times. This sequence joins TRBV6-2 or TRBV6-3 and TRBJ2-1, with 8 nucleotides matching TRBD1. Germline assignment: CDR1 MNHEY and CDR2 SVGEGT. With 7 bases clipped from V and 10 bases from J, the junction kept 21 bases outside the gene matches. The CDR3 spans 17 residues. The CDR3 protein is CASKLGPLDRDLSEQFF. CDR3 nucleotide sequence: TGTGCCAGCAAACTCGGGCCTCTGGACAGGGATCTTAGCGAGCAGTTCTTC.

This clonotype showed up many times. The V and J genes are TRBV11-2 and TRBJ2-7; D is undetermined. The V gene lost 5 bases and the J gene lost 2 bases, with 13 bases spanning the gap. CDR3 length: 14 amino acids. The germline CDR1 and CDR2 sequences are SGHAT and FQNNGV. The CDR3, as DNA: TGTGCCAGCAGCCTACGTGGGGTAACCTACGAGCAGTACTTC. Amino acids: CASSLRGVTYEQYF.

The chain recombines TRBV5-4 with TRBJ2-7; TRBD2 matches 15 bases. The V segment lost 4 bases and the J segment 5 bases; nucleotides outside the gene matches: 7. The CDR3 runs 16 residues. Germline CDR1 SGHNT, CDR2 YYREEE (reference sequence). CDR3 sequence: CASSNGLAGGTHEQYF. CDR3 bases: TGTGCCAGCAGCAACGGACTAGCGGGGGGGACCCACGAGCAGTACTTC. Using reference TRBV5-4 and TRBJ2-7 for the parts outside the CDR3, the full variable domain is ETGVTQSPTHLIKTRGQQVTLRCSSQSGHNTVSWYQQALGQGPQFIFQYYREEENGRGNFPPRFSGLQFPNYSSELNVNALELDDSALYLCASSNGLAGGTHEQYFGPGTRLTVT.

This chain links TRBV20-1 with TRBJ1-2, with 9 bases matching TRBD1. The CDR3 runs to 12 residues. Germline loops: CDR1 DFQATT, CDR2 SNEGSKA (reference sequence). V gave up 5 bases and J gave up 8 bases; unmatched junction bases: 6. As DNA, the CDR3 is TGCAGTGCTGGGACAGGGATCGACGGCTACACCTTC. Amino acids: CSAGTGIDGYTF.

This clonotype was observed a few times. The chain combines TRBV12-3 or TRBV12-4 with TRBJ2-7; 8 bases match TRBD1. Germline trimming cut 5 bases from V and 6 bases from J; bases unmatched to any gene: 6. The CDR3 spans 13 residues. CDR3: CASSTGTGLEQYF. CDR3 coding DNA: TGTGCCAGCAGTACCGGGACAGGTCTCGAGCAGTACTTC.

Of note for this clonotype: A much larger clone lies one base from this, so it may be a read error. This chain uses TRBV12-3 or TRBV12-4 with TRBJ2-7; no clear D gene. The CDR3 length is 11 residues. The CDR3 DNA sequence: TGTGCCCGCAGTTTAATCCACGAGCAGTACTTC. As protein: CARSLIHEQYF.

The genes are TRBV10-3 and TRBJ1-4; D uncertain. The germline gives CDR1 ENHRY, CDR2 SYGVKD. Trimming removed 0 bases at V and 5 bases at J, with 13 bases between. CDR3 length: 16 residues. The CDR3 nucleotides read TGTGCCATCAGTGAGTCGCGGGGTCCGAGAAATGAAAAACTGTTTTTT. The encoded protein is CAISESRGPRNEKLFF.

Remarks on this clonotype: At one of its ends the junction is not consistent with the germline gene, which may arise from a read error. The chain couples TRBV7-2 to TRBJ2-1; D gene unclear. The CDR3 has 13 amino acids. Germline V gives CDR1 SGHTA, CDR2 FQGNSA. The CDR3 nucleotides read TGTGCCTGCAGCCTCGTTACCTACAATGAGCAGTTCTTC. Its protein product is CACSLVTYNEQFF.

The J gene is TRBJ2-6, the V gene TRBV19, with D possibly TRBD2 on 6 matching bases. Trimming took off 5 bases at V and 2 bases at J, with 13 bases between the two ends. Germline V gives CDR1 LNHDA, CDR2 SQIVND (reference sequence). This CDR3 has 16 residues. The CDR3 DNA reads TGTGCCAGTAGTGGCCTGGGGGGTGCTGGGGCCAACGTCCTGACTTTC. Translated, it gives CASSGLGGAGANVLTF.

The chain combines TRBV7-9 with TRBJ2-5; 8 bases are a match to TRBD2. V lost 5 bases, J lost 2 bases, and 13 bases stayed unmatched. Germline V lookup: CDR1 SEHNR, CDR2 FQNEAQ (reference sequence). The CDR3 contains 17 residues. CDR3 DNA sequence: TGTGCCAGCAGCCCGTCCGGGGGGGTGCCCTCGCAAGAGACCCAGTACTTC. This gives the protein CASSPSGGVPSQETQYF.

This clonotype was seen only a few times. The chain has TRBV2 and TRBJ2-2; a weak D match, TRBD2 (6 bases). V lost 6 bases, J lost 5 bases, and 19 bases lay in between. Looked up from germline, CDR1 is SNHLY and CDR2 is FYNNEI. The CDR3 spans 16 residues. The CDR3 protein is CASRDAEGAGTGELFF. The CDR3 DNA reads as TGTGCCAGCAGGGACGCCGAAGGGGCGGGGACCGGGGAGCTGTTTTTT. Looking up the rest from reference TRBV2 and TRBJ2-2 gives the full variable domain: EPEVTQTPSHQVTQMGQEVILRCVPISNHLYFYWYRQILGQKVEFLVSFYNNEISEKSEIFDDQFSVERPDGSNFTLKIRSTKLEDSAMYFCASRDAEGAGTGELFFGEGSRLTVL.

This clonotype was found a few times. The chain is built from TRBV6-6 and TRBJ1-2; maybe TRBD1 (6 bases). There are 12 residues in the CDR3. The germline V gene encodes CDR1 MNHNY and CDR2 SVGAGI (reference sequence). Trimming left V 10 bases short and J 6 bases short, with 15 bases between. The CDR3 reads CATLQGLHGYTF. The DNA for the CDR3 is TGTGCCACCCTACAGGGTTTGCATGGCTACACCTTC.

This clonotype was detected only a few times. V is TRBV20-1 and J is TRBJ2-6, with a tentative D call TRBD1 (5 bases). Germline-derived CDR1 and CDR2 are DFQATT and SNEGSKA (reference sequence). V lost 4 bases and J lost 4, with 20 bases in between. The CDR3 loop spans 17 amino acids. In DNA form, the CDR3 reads TGCAGTGCTAACAGGTCGCCAGGGCAGGGAGGGGCCAACGTCCTGACTTTC. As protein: CSANRSPGQGGANVLTF.

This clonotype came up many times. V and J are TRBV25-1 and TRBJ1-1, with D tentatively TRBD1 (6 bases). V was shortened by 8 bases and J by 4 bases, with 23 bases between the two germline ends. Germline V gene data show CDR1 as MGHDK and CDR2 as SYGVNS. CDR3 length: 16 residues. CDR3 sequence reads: CASSDSRVVVSTEAFF. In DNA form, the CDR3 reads TGTGCCAGCTCGGACAGCAGGGTTGTTGTAAGCACTGAAGCTTTCTTT.

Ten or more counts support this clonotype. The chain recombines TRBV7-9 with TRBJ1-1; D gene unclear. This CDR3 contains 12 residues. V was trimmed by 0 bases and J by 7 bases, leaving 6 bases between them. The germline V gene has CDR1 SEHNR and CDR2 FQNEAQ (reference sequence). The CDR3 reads CASSLAWVEAFF. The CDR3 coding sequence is TGTGCCAGCAGCTTAGCTTGGGTTGAAGCTTTCTTT.

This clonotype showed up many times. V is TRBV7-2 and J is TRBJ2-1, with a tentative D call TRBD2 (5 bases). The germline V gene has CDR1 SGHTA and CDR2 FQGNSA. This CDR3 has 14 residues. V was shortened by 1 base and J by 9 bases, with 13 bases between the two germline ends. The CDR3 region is CASSLGITAGEQFF. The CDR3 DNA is TGTGCCAGCAGCTTAGGCATTACCGCGGGTGAGCAGTTCTTC.

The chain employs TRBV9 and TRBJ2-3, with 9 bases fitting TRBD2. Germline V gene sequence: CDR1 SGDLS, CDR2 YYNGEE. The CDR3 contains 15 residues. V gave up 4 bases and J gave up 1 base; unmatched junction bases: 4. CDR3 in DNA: TGTGCCAGCAGCCTGCGGACTAGCGGCACAGATACGCAGTATTTT. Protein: CASSLRTSGTDTQYF.

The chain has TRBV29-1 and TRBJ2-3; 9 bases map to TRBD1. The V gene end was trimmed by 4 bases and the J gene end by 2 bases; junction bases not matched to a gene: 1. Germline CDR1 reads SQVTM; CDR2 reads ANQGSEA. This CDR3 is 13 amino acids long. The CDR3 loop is CSVAQGATDTQYF. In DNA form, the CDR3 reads TGCAGCGTTGCACAGGGGGCCACAGATACGCAGTATTTT.